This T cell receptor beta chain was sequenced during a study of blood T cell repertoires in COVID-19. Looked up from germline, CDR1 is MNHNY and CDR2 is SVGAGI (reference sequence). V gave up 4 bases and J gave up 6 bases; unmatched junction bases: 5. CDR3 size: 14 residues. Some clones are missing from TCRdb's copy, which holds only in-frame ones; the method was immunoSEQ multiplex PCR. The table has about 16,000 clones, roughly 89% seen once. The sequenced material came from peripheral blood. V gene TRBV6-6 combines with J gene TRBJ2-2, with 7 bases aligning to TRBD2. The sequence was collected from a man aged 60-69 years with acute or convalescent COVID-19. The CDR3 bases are TGTGCCAGCAGTTCGGGCGGGGGAGCCGGGGAGCTGTTTTTT. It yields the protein CASSSGGGAGELFF.